These 11 T cell receptor beta chains were sequenced from one sample in a study of T cell repertoires in cytomegalovirus infection. Their recognized antigens are unknown. TCRdb analysed the reads with MiXCR anew, one entry per CDR3 protein. The sample carries roughly 570,000 distinct CDR3 sequences, about 39% recorded once. The sample here was cultured PBMCs, taken from culture after CMV antigen stimulation. All receptors come from a human donor in good health (CMV status not recorded). Some clones in this sample may be carry-over from other donors' samples.

The rearrangement links TRBV29-1 to TRBJ2-6; D is ambiguous. The CDR3 extends over 14 amino acids. V lost 4 bases, J lost 0 bases, and 7 bases lay in between. The germline gives CDR1 SQVTM, CDR2 ANQGSEA. Here the CDR3 DNA reads TGCAGCGTTGGGGCGACCTCTGGGGCCAACGTCCTGACTTTC. The encoded protein is CSVGATSGANVLTF.

This clonotype was counted between two and nine times. The rearrangement uses TRBV6-2 or TRBV6-3 and TRBJ2-7, with D possibly matching TRBD1 (5 bases). Trimming took 2 bases from V and 1 from J, leaving 9 bases between them. There are 14 residues in the CDR3. Per germline, CDR1 MNHEY and CDR2 SVGEGT. The CDR3 reads CASSYPDTSYEQYF. The CDR3 DNA reads as TGTGCCAGCAGTTACCCGGACACTTCCTACGAGCAGTACTTC.

The rearrangement links TRBV27 to TRBJ2-7, with D perhaps TRBD2 (5 bases). V was trimmed by 0 bases and J by 1 base, leaving 10 bases between them. Germline values: CDR1 MNHEY, CDR2 SMNVEV (reference sequence). The length of the CDR3 is 15 residues. The CDR3 loop reads CASSLSRAVSYEQYF. The CDR3 DNA is TGTGCCAGCAGTTTATCGAGGGCAGTATCCTACGAGCAGTACTTC.

The V and J genes are TRBV10-3 and TRBJ2-6, with 7 positions matching TRBD2. The V gene's germline CDR1 is ENHRY and CDR2 SYGVKD. The CDR3 has 16 amino acids. With 6 bases clipped from V and 1 base from J, the junction kept 6 bases outside the gene matches. The CDR3 DNA reads as TGTGCCATCAGCCCAGCGGGGAGATCTGGGGCCAACGTCCTGACTTTC. Translation: CAISPAGRSGANVLTF.

This clonotype appeared once. Mismatch with germline at one junction end may stem from a read error. This chain connects TRBV5-4 to TRBJ2-6; D possibly corresponds to TRBD1 (6 bases). The CDR3 has 15 residues. CDR1 is SGHNT, CDR2 YYREEE, per germline (reference sequence). CDR3 sequence: CASPLGAEGANDLTF. CDR3 bases: TGTGCCAGTCCTTTGGGGGCAGAAGGGGCCAACGACCTGACTTTC.

This chain connects TRBV7-2 to TRBJ2-5, with D perhaps assigned TRBD1 or TRBD2 (6 bases each). Trimming pared 7 bases from V and 5 bases from J, leaving 20 bases between. Germline values: CDR1 SGHTA, CDR2 FQGNSA. CDR3 length: 15 amino acids. CDR3 nucleotide sequence: TGTGCCAGCAACGGGGGCGCGGGGAGTCGGGAGACCCAGTACTTC. It codes for CASNGGAGSRETQYF.

This clonotype was seen at least ten times. The rearrangement links TRBV7-2 to TRBJ1-1, with TRBD1 as a possible D gene (5 bases). Trimming pared 4 bases from V and 3 bases from J, leaving 12 bases between. The germline V gene encodes CDR1 SGHTA and CDR2 FQGNSA. This CDR3 is built from 14 residues. The CDR3 is CASSSRRGDTEAFF. The CDR3, as DNA: TGTGCCAGCAGCTCCCGGAGGGGCGACACTGAAGCTTTCTTT.

This clonotype was recorded a few times. The genes are TRBV4-3 and TRBJ2-7; the D gene is possibly TRBD1 (5 bases). Germline V gene sequence: CDR1 LGHNA, CDR2 YSLEER. The CDR3 is 14 residues long. Trimming shortened V by 4 bases and J by 4 bases, and 14 bases separated the two germline ends. The CDR3 DNA reads TGCGCCAGCAGCCTGGACATACCACCTTACGAGCAGTACTTC. Protein product: CASSLDIPPYEQYF.

The chain carries TRBV12-3 or TRBV12-4 and TRBJ1-1; maybe TRBD1 (5 bases). The CDR3 is made up of 15 amino acids. V gave up 6 bases and J gave up 4 bases, with 18 bases separating them. CDR3 amino acids: CASSGGGGVVTEAFF. CDR3 coding DNA: TGTGCCAGCAGCGGTGGGGGAGGGGTAGTCACTGAAGCTTTCTTT.

Notes on this clonotype: The junction shows a germline mismatch at one end, possibly a read error. V and J are TRBV7-2 and TRBJ2-7, with 7 bases that match TRBD1. Germline V gives CDR1 SGHTA, CDR2 FQGNSA. The CDR3 has 13 amino acids. The CDR3 DNA is TGTGCCAGCAGCTTGGTCCAGGGGGTCGAGCAGTGCTTC. Translation gives CASSLVQGVEQCF.

This chain joins TRBV19 and TRBJ2-5; D is ambiguous. V was pared by 9 bases and J by 3 bases, with 5 bases between. CDR3 length equals 10 residues. CDR1 and CDR2 from the germline V gene are LNHDA and SQIVND (reference sequence). The CDR3 sequence is CARPEETQYF. The CDR3 DNA reads TGTGCCAGACCCGAAGAGACCCAGTACTTC.